A single sample gave rise to the 11 T cell receptor beta chains below, sequenced in a study of T-cell memory formation after mild COVID-19. TCRdb re-derived calls from the 5' RACE reads in MiXCR, one entry per CDR3 protein. Among around 310,000 distinct CDR3 sequences listed, 20% were seen once. The specimen was PBMCs or a T cell subset sorted from them (not recorded which). These receptors were collected from a man between 18 and 29 years old who had mild COVID-19 (a few samples of this study predate the infection). Cell type and time point are not known.

This clonotype turned up a few times. The chain carries TRBV5-1 and TRBJ2-4; D remains ambiguous. Germline V CDR1 and CDR2: SGHRS, YFSETQ. The CDR3 runs to 14 residues. V lost 3 bases, J lost 0 bases, and 7 bases lay in between. The CDR3 DNA reads as TGCGCCAGCAGCTCAACAGTAGCCAAAAACATTCAGTACTTC. Encoded protein: CASSSTVAKNIQYF. The entire variable domain, with the rest obtained from reference TRBV5-1 and TRBJ2-4, is as follows: KAGVTQTPRYLIKTRGQQVTLSCSPISGHRSVSWYQQTPGQGLQFLFEYFSETQRNKGNFPGRFSGRQFSNSRSEMNVSTLELGDSALYLCASSSTVAKNIQYFGAGTRLSVL.

The V call is TRBV4-3, the J call TRBJ2-5; unclear D gene. CDR3 length: 14 residues. From germline, CDR1 is LGHNA and CDR2 YSLEER. V lost 1 base and J lost 3, with 9 bases in between. Here the CDR3 reads CASSQGVHEETQYF. CDR3 coding DNA: TGCGCCAGCAGCCAAGGAGTACACGAAGAGACCCAGTACTTC.

This clonotype was picked up many times. The rearrangement links TRBV4-3 to TRBJ2-2, with TRBD2 as a possible D gene (5 bases). V was trimmed by 4 bases and J by 2 bases, leaving 17 bases between them. The CDR3 length is 17 residues. The germline V gene encodes CDR1 LGHNA and CDR2 YSLEER. The CDR3 bases are TGCGCCAGCAGCCCATTCCCCGGGAATGGAAACACCGGGGAGCTGTTTTTT. It specifies CASSPFPGNGNTGELFF.

This clonotype was detected a few times. The gene calls are TRBV12-3 or TRBV12-4 and TRBJ2-1; 7 bases are a match to TRBD1. The V segment lost 1 base and the J segment 0 bases; nucleotides outside the gene matches: 0. CDR3 length equals 15 residues. CDR3 protein: CASSLGDSSYNEQFF. The CDR3, as DNA: TGTGCCAGCAGTTTAGGGGACAGCTCCTACAATGAGCAGTTCTTC.

The rearrangement joins TRBV3-1 to TRBJ1-6; D uncertain. The CDR3 spans 13 residues. Looked up from germline, CDR1 is LGHDT and CDR2 is YNNKEL (reference sequence). V was pared by 0 bases and J by 9 bases, with 6 bases between. The CDR3 DNA sequence: TGTGCCAGCAGCCAAGAGCTCCGTTCACCCCTCCACTTT. This encodes CASSQELRSPLHF.

The DNA for the CDR3 is TGTGCCAGCAGCCACCGAGGGCGCCCCACAGATACGCAGTATTTT. The encoded protein is CASSHRGRPTDTQYF. The chain carries TRBV7-2 and TRBJ2-3, with D perhaps TRBD2 (5 bases). The V gene lost 5 bases and the J gene lost 2 bases, with 14 bases spanning the gap. Germline loops: CDR1 SGHTA, CDR2 FQGNSA. CDR3 size: 15 residues.

This chain connects TRBV14 to TRBJ2-4, with TRBD1 matching over 8 bases. The CDR3 runs to 16 residues. Germline V CDR1 and CDR2: SGHDN, FVKESK. Germline trimming cut 4 bases from V and 0 bases from J; bases unmatched to any gene: 5. CDR3 bases: TGTGCCAGCAGCCCAGGACAGGGATTAGCCAAAAACATTCAGTACTTC. This translates into CASSPGQGLAKNIQYF.

This chain uses TRBV28 with TRBJ2-2, with D perhaps matching TRBD1 (5 bases). Between the trimmed V and J ends, which lost 10 bases and 1 base, there was a span of 13 bases. The CDR3 loop spans 14 amino acids. CDR1 and CDR2 from the germline V gene are MDHEN and SYDVKM. Written as DNA, the CDR3 is TGTGCCATCAGCTACGGACAGAACACCGGGGAGCTGTTTTTT. Translation: CAISYGQNTGELFF.

This chain connects TRBV15 to TRBJ2-5; D gene unclear. Per germline, CDR1 LNHNV and CDR2 YYDKDF (reference sequence). This CDR3 has 14 amino acids. Between the trimmed V and J ends, which lost 1 base and 5 bases, there was a span of 11 bases. The CDR3 DNA reads as TGTGCCACCAGCAGAGCTCAGATAACGGAGACCCAGTACTTC. This encodes CATSRAQITETQYF. The full variable domain, with the rest looked up from reference TRBV15 and TRBJ2-5, is DAMVIQNPRYQVTQFGKPVTLSCSQTLNHNVMYWYQQKSSQAPKLLFHYYDKDFNNEADTPDNFQSRRPNTSFCFLDIRSPGLGDTAMYLCATSRAQITETQYFGPGTRLLVL.

This clonotype was seen a handful of times. The chain carries TRBV27 and TRBJ2-4; TRBD1 matches 10 bases. CDR3 length equals 17 residues. J gave up 9 bases and V 0 bases, and 11 bases lay outside the gene matches. Per germline, CDR1 MNHEY and CDR2 SMNVEV (reference sequence). The CDR3 here is CASSLSSRDRGNSIQYF. In DNA, the CDR3 is TGTGCCAGCAGTTTATCTAGCCGGGACAGGGGAAATAGCATTCAGTACTTC.

This sequence joins TRBV9 and TRBJ1-2; the D gene is possibly TRBD1 (6 bases). V was trimmed by 7 bases and J by 6 bases, leaving 10 bases between them. The CDR3 covers 11 residues. Germline assignment: CDR1 SGDLS and CDR2 YYNGEE. CDR3 residues: CASRRGDGYTF. Written as DNA, the CDR3 is TGTGCCAGCCGCAGGGGCGATGGCTACACCTTC.